This TCR beta chain was sequenced during a study of blood T cell repertoires in COVID-19 (dated by TCRdb to 2018 to 2020). Broadly, across the study: Samples covering the acute and convalescent phases of COVID-19 were provided by collaborators in the United States, Italy and Spain. The dataset comprised deeply sampled blood TCRbeta repertoires from subjects exposed to, actively infected with, or recovered from COVID-19. The material from the prospective study consisted of cDNA or gDNA derived from T cells, B-cell-depleted T cells, or PBMCs. Where HLA class I and class II types were available, the types were taken from metadata supplied by the sample provider, not from assay-based typing. Samples were obtained from the ongoing ImmuneRACE study (first 160 participants) and from roughly 1,300 subjects provided by 6 global collaborators. A freely available public database, intended as a resource for researchers studying the immune response to SARS-CoV-2, is where the repertoires were released. The sample metadata nearly always contained a de-identified subject ID, COVID-19 status, age in years and sex.

One collaborating source in Seattle enrolled patients while the patients were actively infected and followed the patients over time throughout the course of disease. Collaborating institutions collected whole blood in K2EDTA tubes following their own protocols. For TCRbeta analysis, collaborators shipped samples in one of three forms: frozen whole blood, isolated PBMCs, or DNA extracted from either of those sample types. Including cysteine and phenylalanine, the CDR3 has 15 amino acids. The entry retains the CDR3 DNA only, 45 bases that are in frame from base 1. The germline V gene (reference sequence) provides CDR1 SEHNR and CDR2 FQNEAQ. V drops 1 base and J drops 8 bases, leaving 14 bases in between. TCRbeta CDR3 regions were amplified from genomic DNA by means of the immunoSEQ Assay, a bias-controlled multiplex PCR. Turning to the authors' computational methods: The number of nucleated cells in each sample was estimated by amplification of reference gene primers within the assay. To quantify the absolute abundance of each unique TCRbeta CDR3 rearrangement, sequence reads were collapsed and filtered. For each sample, productive Simpson clonality was calculated by taking the square root of Simpson's diversity index across productive rearrangements. The table comes from immuneACCESS by way of TCRdb, which keeps in-frame sequences with V and J called. Part of the clones is missing from these tables; in studies checked, under half for an unresolved V gene and the rest for unknown reasons. V and J calls and clone size come straight from that table; D and trimming were deduced from the DNA. In all, the sample holds 250,000 or so clones, and about 90% of those were seen once. 2.1% of the sample goes to the ten largest clones.

What the research found in general, with its limitations: The quantity of clinical and demographic metadata differed by source and by participant and was supplied without curation.

A note on this clone: The specificity of this receptor is unknown. The input lacks base qualities; no much larger clone sits a single base away.

Material: peripheral blood. Recombination connected TRBV7-9 to TRBJ1-4; the best D guess is TRBD1, with 5 bases matching. This sequence originates from a woman aged 55-70 years with COVID-19, enrolled during active disease. The CDR3 is CASSLGAGQQEKLFF. The DNA sequence reads TGTGCCAGCAGCTTAGGCGCAGGGCAGCAAGAAAAACTGTTTTTT.